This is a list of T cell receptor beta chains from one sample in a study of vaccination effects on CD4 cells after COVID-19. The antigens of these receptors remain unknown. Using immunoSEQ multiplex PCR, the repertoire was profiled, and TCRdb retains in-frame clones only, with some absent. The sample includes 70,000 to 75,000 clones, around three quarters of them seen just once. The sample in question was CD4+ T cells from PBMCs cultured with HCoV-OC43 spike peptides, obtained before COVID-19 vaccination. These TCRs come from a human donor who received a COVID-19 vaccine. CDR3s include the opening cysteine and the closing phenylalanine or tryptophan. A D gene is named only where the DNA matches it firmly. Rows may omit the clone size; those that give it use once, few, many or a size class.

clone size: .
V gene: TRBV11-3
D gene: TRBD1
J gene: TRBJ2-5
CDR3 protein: CASSSRQGETQYF
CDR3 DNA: TGTGCCAGCAGCTCCCGACAGGGGGAGACCCAGTACTTC

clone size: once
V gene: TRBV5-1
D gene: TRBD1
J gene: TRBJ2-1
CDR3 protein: CASSLGDRGLEQFF
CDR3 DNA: TGCGCCAGCAGCTTAGGGGACAGGGGGTTGGAGCAGTTCTTC

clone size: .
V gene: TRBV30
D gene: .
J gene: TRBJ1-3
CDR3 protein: CAWSVSQFSGNTIYF
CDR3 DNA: TGTGCCTGGAGTGTTTCCCAATTCTCTGGAAACACCATATATTTT

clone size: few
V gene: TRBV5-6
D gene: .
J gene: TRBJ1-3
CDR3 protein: CASSPLGGTSGNTIYF
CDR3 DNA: TGTGCCAGCAGCCCATTAGGGGGGACCTCTGGAAACACCATATATTTT

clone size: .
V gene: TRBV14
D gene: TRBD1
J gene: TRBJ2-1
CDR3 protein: CASSRTGRYNEQFF
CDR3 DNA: TGTGCCAGCAGCCGGACAGGGAGGTACAATGAGCAGTTCTTC

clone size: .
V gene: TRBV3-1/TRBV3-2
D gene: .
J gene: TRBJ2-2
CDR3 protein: CASSQEGARHGELFF
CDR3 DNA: TGTGCCAGCAGCCAAGAGGGGGCCCGTCACGGGGAGCTGTTTTTT

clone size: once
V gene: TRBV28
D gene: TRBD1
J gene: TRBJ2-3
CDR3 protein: CASSFAGQGGTDTQYF
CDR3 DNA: TGTGCCAGCAGTTTTGCGGGACAGGGGGGCACAGATACGCAGTATTTT

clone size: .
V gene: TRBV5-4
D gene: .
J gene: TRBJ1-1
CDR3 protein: CASSFEGWGGAFF
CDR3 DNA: TGTGCCAGCAGCTTCGAGGGGTGGGGGGGAGCTTTCTTT

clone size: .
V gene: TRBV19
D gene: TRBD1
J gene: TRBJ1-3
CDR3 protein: CASSRDRGWTGNTIYF
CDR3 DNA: TGTGCCAGTAGTAGAGACAGGGGCTGGACTGGAAACACCATATATTTT

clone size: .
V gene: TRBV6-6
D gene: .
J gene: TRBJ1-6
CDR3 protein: CASRSEGYNSPLHF
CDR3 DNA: TGTGCCAGCAGATCCGAGGGTTACAATTCACCCCTCCACTTT

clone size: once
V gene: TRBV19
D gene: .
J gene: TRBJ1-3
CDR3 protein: CASSLVANTIYF
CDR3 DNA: TGTGCCAGTAGCTTAGTGGCAAACACCATATATTTT

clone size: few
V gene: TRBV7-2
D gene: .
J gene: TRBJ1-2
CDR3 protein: CASSLGSESYYGYTF
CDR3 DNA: TGTGCCAGCAGCTTAGGTTCAGAATCCTACTATGGCTACACCTTC

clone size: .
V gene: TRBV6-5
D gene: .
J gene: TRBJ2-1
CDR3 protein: CASTLRSSYNEQFF
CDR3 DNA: TGTGCCAGCACACTCAGGAGTTCCTACAATGAGCAGTTCTTC

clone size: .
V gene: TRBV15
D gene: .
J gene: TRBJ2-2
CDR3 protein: CATSRDLDTGELFF
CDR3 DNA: TGTGCCACCAGCAGAGATCTGGACACCGGGGAGCTGTTTTTT

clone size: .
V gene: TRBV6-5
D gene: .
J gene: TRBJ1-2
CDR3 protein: CASSSAGTGYGYTF
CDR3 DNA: TGTGCCAGCAGTTCCGCAGGGACGGGCTATGGCTACACCTTC

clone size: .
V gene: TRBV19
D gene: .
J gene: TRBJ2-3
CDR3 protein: CASLKTDTQYF
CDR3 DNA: TGTGCCAGTCTAAAAACAGATACGCAGTATTTT

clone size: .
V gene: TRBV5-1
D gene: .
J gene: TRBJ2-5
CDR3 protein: CASSLGRGLAQETQYF
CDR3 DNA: TGCGCCAGCAGCCTAGGACGGGGACTGGCTCAAGAGACCCAGTACTTC

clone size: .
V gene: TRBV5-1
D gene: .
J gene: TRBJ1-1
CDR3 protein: CASSLQENTEAFF
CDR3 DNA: TGCGCCAGCAGCTTGCAGGAAAACACTGAAGCTTTCTTT

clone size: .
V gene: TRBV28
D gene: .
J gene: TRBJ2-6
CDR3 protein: CASRDGANVLTF
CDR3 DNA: TGTGCCAGCAGGGATGGGGCCAACGTCCTGACTTTC

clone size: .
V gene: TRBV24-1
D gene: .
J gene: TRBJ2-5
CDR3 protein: CATSASGIETQYF
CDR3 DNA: TGTGCCACCAGTGCTTCAGGGATAGAGACCCAGTACTTC

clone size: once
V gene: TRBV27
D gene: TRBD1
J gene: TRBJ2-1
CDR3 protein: CASSFATGGINEQFF
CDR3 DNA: TGTGCCAGCAGTTTCGCGACAGGGGGTATTAATGAGCAGTTCTTC

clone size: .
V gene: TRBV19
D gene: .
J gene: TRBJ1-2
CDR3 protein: CASSGRTFNYGYTF
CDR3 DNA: TGTGCCAGTAGTGGCCGGACCTTTAACTATGGCTACACCTTC

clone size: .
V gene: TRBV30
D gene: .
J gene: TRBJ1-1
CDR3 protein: CAWSALRGAFF
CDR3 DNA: TGTGCCTGGAGTGCGCTCAGGGGAGCTTTCTTT

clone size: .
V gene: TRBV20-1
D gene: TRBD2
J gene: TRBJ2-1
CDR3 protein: CSASTPGLAGAHSTYNEQFF
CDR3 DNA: TGCAGTGCTAGTACACCGGGACTAGCGGGGGCTCACTCAACCTACAATGAGCAGTTCTTC

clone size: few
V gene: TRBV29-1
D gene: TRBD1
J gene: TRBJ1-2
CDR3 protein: CSVGGLQGAGYGYTF
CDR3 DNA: TGCAGCGTTGGGGGCTTACAGGGGGCTGGCTACGGCTACACCTTC

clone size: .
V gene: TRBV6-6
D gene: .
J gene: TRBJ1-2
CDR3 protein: CASSNRAGNGYGYTF
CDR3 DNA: TGTGCCAGCAGTAATAGGGCAGGGAATGGCTATGGCTACACCTTC

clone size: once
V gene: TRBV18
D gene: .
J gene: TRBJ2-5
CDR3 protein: CASSPEQETQYF
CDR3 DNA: TGTGCCAGCTCACCGGAGCAAGAGACCCAGTACTTC

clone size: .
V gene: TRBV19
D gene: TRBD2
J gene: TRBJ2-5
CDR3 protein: CASSNSGGQETQYF
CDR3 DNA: TGTGCCAGTAGTAACAGCGGGGGTCAAGAGACCCAGTACTTC

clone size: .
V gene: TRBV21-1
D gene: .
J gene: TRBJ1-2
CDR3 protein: CASRGGAAWRYGYTF
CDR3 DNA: TGTGCCAGCCGGGGAGGGGCGGCTTGGCGCTATGGCTACACCTTC

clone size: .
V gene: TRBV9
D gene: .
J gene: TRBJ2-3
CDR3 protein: CASSYRHTVTDTQYF
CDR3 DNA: TGTGCCAGCAGTTACCGACACACCGTCACAGATACGCAGTATTTT

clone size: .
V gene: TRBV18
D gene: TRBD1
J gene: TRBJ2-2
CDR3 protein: CASSPMTGFGDTGELFF
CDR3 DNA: TGTGCCAGCTCACCAATGACAGGGTTCGGGGACACCGGGGAGCTGTTTTTT

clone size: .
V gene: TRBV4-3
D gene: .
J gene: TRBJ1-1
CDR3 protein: CASSQIWRNTEAFF
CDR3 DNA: TGCGCCAGCAGCCAAATCTGGAGGAACACTGAAGCTTTCTTT

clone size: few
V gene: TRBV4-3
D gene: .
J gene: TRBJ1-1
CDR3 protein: CASSRKGDTEAFF
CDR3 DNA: TGCGCCAGCAGCCGTAAAGGGGACACTGAAGCTTTCTTT

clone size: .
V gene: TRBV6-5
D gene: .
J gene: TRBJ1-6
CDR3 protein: CASRTHAGNNSPLHF
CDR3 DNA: TGTGCCAGCAGAACCCATGCAGGGAACAATTCACCCCTCCACTTT

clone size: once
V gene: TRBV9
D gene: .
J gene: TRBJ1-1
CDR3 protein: CASSVDGVEAFF
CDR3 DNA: TGTGCCAGCAGCGTAGATGGGGTAGAAGCTTTCTTT

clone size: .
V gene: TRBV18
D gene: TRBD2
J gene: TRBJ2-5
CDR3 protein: CASSPLSGDAKTQYF
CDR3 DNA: TGTGCCAGCTCACCCTTAAGCGGGGACGCAAAGACCCAGTACTTC

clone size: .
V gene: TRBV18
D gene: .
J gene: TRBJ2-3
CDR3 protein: CASSPGVDTQYF
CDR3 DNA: TGTGCCAGCTCACCGGGGGTGGATACGCAGTATTTT